The clone carrying this T cell receptor (beta chain) was detected many times. Its antigen is still unknown. Time point in this sample: blood 2 weeks post-SBRT. Treatment defined: 15 Gy SBRT to primary tumor, nephrectomy 4 weeks later. The tumor was a clear cell renal cell carcinoma. These data originate in a study of radiation and T cells in renal cell carcinoma. Study-level information: Nephrectomy followed 15 Gy stereotactic body radiation by 4 weeks. Notes on the study in general: In blood, top tumor clones expanded by 2 weeks, shrinking by 4.

This CDR3 spans 13 amino acids. The V gene's germline CDR1 is MNHEY and CDR2 SMNVEV (reference sequence). The germline V and J ends were trimmed by 3 bases and 7 bases, with 12 bases remaining between them. Produced via immunoSEQ multiplex PCR; TCRdb's table is partial and in-frame only. The sample includes tens of thousands of clones, around 76% seen only once; the top ten take roughly 7%. This sample comprised blood, obtained from a patient whose treatment included radiotherapy and nephrectomy. The V call is TRBV27, the J call TRBJ1-2; tentatively, D is TRBD1 (6 bases). The sequence derives from a man aged 55 to 70 with renal cell carcinoma. CDR3 amino acids: CASSFGGGAGYTF. The CDR3, as DNA: TGTGCCAGCAGTTTCGGCGGGGGCGCTGGCTACACCTTC.